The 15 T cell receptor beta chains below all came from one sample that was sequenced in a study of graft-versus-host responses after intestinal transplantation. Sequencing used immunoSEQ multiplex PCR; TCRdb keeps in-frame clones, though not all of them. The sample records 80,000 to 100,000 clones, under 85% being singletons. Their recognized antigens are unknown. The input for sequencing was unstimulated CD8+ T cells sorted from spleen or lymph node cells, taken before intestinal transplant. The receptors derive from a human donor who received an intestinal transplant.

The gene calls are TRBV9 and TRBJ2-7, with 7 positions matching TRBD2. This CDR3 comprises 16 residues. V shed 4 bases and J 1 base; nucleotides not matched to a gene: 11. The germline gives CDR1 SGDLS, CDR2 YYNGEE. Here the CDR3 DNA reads TGTGCCAGCAGCCTCGGGGAGGGAGGGTTTTCCTACGAGCAGTACTTC. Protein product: CASSLGEGGFSYEQYF. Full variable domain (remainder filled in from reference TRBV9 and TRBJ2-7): DSGVTQTPKHLITATGQRVTLRCSPRSGDLSVYWYQQSLDQGLQFLIQYYNGEERAKGNILERFSAQQFPDLHSELNLSSLELGDSALYFCASSLGEGGFSYEQYFGPGTRLTVT.

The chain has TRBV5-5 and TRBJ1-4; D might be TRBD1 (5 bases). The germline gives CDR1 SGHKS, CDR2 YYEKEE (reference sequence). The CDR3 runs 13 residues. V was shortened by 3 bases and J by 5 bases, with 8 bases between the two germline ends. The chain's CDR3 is CASSSTGNEKLFF. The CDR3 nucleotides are TGTGCCAGCAGCTCTACAGGAAATGAAAAACTGTTTTTT.

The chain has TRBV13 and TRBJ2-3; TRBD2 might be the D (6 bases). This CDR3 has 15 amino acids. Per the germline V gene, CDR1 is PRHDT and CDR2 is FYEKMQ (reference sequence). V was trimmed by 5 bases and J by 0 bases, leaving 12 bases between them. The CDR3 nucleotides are TGTGCCAGCAGCCCCACCGGGACTAGCACAGATACGCAGTATTTT. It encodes CASSPTGTSTDTQYF. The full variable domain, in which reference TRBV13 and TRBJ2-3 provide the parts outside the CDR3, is AAGVIQSPRHLIKEKRETATLKCYPIPRHDTVYWYQQGPGQDPQFLISFYEKMQSDKGSIPDRFSAQQFSDYHSELNMSSLELGDSALYFCASSPTGTSTDTQYFGPGTRLTVL.

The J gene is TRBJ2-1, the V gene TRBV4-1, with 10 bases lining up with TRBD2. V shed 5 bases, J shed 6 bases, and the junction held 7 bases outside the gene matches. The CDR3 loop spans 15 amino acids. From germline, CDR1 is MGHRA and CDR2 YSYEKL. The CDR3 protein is CASSTGLAAGNEQFF. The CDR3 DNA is TGCGCCAGCAGCACCGGACTAGCGGCAGGCAATGAGCAGTTCTTC.

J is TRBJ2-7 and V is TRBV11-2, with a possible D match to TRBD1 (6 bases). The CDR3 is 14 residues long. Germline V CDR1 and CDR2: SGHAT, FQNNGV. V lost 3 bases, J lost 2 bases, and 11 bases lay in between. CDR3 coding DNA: TGTGCCAGCAGCTTTTTTGGGGGCGCCTACGAGCAGTACTTC. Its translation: CASSFFGGAYEQYF.

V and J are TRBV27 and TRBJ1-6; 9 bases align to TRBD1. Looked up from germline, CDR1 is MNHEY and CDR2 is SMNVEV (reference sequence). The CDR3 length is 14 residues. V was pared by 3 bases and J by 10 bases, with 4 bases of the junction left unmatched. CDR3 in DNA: TGTGCCAGCAGTTTGGGGACAGGGTTATCACCCCTCCACTTT. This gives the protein CASSLGTGLSPLHF.

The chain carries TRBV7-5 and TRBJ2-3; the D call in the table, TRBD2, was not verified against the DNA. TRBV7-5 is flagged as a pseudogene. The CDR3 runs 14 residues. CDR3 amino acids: CVRSFRGVEDTQYF. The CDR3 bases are TGTGTCAGAAGCTTCCGGGGGGTCGAGGATACGCAGTATTTT.

This chain's CDR3 is CASSLHLLGTDTQYF. In nucleotides, the CDR3 is TGTGCCAGCAGCCTCCACTTACTCGGGACAGATACGCAGTATTTT. The rearrangement uses TRBV11-2 and TRBJ2-3; D call uncertain. Germline V gives CDR1 SGHAT, CDR2 FQNNGV. The V and J ends lost 5 bases and 3 bases respectively, with 15 bases between them. There are 15 residues in the CDR3.

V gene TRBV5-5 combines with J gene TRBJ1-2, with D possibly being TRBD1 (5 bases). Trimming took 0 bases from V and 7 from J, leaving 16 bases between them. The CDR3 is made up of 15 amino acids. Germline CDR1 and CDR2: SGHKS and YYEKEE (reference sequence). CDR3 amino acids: CASSLGGATFGGYTF. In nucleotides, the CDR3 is TGTGCCAGCAGCTTGGGCGGGGCGACCTTCGGTGGCTACACCTTC.

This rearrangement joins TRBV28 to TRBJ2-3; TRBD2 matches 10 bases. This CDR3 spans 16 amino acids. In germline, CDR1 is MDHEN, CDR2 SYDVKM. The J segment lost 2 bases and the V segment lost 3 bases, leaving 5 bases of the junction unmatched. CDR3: CASSFPTSGDTDTQYF. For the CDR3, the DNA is TGTGCCAGCAGTTTCCCCACTAGCGGGGACACAGATACGCAGTATTTT.

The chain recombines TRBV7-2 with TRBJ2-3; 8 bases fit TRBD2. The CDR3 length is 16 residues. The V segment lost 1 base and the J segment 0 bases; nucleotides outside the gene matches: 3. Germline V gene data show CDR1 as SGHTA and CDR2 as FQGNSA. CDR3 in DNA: TGTGCCAGCAGCTTAGTAGTAGCGGGGAGCACAGATACGCAGTATTTT. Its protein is CASSLVVAGSTDTQYF.

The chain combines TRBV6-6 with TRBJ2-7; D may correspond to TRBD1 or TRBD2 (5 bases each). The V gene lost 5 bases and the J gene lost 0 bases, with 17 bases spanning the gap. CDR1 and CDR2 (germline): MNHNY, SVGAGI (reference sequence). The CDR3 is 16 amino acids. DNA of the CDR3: TGTGCCAGCAGTCGATGGGAGACAGCCTTCTCCTACGAGCAGTACTTC. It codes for CASSRWETAFSYEQYF.

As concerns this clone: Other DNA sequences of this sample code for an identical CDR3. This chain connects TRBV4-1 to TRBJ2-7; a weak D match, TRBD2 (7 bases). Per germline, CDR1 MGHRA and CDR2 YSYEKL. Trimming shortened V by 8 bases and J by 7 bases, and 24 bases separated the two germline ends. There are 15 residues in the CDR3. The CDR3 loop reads CASRQGNGGPWEQYF. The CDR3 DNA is TGCGCCAGCCGGCAGGGGAACGGGGGGCCCTGGGAGCAGTACTTC.

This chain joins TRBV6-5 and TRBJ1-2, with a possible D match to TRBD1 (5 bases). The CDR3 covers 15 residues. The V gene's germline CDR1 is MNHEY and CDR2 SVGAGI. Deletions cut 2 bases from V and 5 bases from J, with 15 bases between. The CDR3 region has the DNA TGTGCCAGCAGTTACGTCTCACAGGTGATTTATGGCTACACCTTC. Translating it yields CASSYVSQVIYGYTF.

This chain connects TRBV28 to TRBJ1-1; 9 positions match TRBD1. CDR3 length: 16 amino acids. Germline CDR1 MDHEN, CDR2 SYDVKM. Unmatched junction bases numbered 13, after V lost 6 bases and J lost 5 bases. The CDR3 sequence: CASSFWDRAYGTEAFF. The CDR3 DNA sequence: TGTGCCAGCAGCTTCTGGGACAGGGCATACGGTACTGAAGCTTTCTTT.